The source of this T cell receptor beta chain is a study of neoadjuvant anti-PD-1 for oral cavity cancer. Across the whole study: Patients without progression received a fourth nivolumab dose around day 43, then surgical resection on days 50-56.

There are a few counts of this clone. With V trimmed by 4 bases and J by 8 bases, 8 bases remained unmatched. From germline, CDR1 is SEHNR and CDR2 FQNEAQ (reference sequence). CDR3 size: 16 residues. Some clones are missing from TCRdb's copy, which holds only in-frame ones; the method was immunoSEQ multiplex PCR. The sample holds 60,000 to 80,000 clones, roughly 84% seen once. Patients were newly diagnosed with stage II-IVA oral cavity squamous cell carcinoma without prior systemic or radiation treatment. Analysis of PBMCs was direct, with no culture step. The J gene is TRBJ2-1, the V gene TRBV7-9, with 13 nucleotides matching TRBD2. Sequences were derived from PBMCs, sampled before nivolumab (anti-PD-1) treatment. This clonotype was sampled from a person between 40 and 85 years old with oral cavity squamous cell carcinoma. CDR3 DNA sequence: TGTGCCAGCAGCTCCACTCGACTAGCGGGAGGTGATGAGCAGTTCTTC. Its translation: CASSSTRLAGGDEQFF.